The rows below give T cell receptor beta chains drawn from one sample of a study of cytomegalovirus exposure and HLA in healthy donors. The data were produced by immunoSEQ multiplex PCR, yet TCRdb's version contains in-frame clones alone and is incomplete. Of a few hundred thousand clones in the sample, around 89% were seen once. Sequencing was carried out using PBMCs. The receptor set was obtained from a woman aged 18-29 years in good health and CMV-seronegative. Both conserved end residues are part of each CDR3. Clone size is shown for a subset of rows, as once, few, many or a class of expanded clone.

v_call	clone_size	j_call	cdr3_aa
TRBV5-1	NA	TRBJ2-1	CASSPGLAVYNEQFF
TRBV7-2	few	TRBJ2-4	CASSSRTGGDIQYF
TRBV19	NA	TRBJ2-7	CAVECSDVSPWTSGPSSYEQYF
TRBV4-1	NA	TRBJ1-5	CASSQDHRGSRKPQHF
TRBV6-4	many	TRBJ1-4	CASSDGTGTGREKLFF
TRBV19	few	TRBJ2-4	CASSTGQILAKNIQYF
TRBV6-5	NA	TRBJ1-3	CASRRLATSGNTIYF
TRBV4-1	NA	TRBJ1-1	CASSRQGTYVNTEAFF
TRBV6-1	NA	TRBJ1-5	CASTKDGGINQPQHF
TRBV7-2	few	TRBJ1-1	CASKIAQGEAFF
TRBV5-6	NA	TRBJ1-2	CASSSIWAPRGYTF
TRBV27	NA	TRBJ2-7	CASSLSGRGPDEQYF
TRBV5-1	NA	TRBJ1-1	CASRPGGRNTEAFF
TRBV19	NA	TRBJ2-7	CASSIVGGAGVSAEQYF
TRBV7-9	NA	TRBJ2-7	CASSSRSGGTYEQYF
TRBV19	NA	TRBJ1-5	CASSAGQGLPQPQHF
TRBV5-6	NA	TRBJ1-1	CASSWIIQGATNTEAFF
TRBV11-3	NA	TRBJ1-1	CASSLTGNTEAFF
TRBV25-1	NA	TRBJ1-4	CASSNGTADYEKLFF
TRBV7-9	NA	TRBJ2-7	CASSPPTGTSYEQYF
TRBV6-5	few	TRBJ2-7	CASSSISGGEAYEQYF
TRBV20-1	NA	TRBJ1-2	CSARDIRKATF
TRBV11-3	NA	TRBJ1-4	CASSWRYRDNEKLFF
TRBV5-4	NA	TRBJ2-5	CASSSSSGRGEETQYF
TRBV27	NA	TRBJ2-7	CASSPSSHEQYF
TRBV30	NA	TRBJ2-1	CAWSLPGLAGYNEQFF
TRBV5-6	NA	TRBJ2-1	CASSLPPPYPGNEQFF
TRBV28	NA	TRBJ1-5	CASTRQGGRNQPQHF
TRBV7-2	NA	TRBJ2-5	CASSLEFRGSHKETQYF
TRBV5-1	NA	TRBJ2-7	CASSFGTGGTREQYF
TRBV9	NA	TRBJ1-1	CASSLEQAEAFF
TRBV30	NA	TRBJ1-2	CAWSALYGYTF
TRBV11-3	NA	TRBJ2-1	CASSLDAPDRGNYNEQFF
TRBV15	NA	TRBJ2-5	CATSRNRGGETQYF
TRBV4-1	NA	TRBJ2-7	CASSQRLPGTGGVIGYEQYF
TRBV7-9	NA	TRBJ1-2	CASSPAGQGIYGYTF
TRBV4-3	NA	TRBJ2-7	CASSQGLGLSYEQYF
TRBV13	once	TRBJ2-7	CASSPRGGSVRSYEQYF
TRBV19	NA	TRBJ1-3	CASSAPSGASGNTIYF
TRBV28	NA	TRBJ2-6	CASRPFFDRISSGANVLTF
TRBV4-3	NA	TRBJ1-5	CASSPTLISGGSNQPQHF
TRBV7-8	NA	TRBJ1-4	CASTLRGALNEKLFF
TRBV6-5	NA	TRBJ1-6	CASSYSGGRAVSPLHF
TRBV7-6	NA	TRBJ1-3	CASSPSGSGNTIYF
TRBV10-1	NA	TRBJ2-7	CASSASGASYEQYF
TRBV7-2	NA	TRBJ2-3	CASSSLGQKFTDTQYF
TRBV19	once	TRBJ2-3	CASSPWDTKNGDTQYF
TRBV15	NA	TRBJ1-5	CATSRGGQDSNQPQHF
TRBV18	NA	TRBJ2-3	CASSPPGSGGTDTQYF
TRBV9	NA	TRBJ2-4	CASSRFGISGNIQYF
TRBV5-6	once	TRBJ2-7	CASSLARQGRYEQYF
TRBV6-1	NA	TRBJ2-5	CAGRTSGGAGTQYF
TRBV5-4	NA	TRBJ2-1	CASSRDRDVTYNEQFF
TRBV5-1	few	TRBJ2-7	CASSLVQGTYEQYF